These 7 T cell receptor beta chains were sequenced from one sample in a study of T cell responses to AZD1222 COVID-19 vaccine. Sequenced by immunoSEQ multiplex PCR; TCRdb stores in-frame clones only, minus some. The sample comprises roughly 140,000 clones, about nine tenths of which are singletons, and more than 13% rests with the top ten. Sequenced here: peripheral blood, sampled on day 0 of AZD1222 vaccination. Receptors originate from an adult in good health.

The rearrangement uses TRBV3-1 (or the pseudogene TRBV3-2) and TRBJ2-1, with D possibly TRBD1 on 5 matching bases. Trimming pared 2 bases from V and 4 bases from J, leaving 12 bases between. CDR1 and CDR2 (germline): LGHDT, YNNKEL (reference sequence). The CDR3 is 15 amino acids. CDR3 residues: CASSQQGARYNEQFF. The CDR3, as DNA: TGTGCCAGCAGCCAACAAGGGGCCCGATACAATGAGCAGTTCTTC.

This chain uses TRBV19 with TRBJ1-2; a possible D gene is TRBD1 (6 bases). Trimming stripped 6 bases from V and 8 bases from J, with 19 bases between. Germline V lookup: CDR1 LNHDA, CDR2 SQIVND (reference sequence). The CDR3 has 14 amino acids. CDR3 coding DNA: TGTGCCAGTAGAGAGACAGGCGGGGAGGAGGGCTACACCTTC. This sequence encodes CASRETGGEEGYTF.

This clone was recorded a few times. The sample has other DNA sequences that encode this CDR3 too. CDR3 nucleotide sequence: TGTGCCAGCAGCTCACAGGGGGGAACTGAAGCTTTCTTT. Amino acid sequence: CASSSQGGTEAFF. The chain employs TRBV11-2 and TRBJ1-1; TRBD1 aligns across 8 bases. The CDR3 consists of 13 residues. The germline V gene has CDR1 SGHAT and CDR2 FQNNGV. Trimming at V came to 4 bases and at J to 5 bases, leaving 3 bases not matched to a gene.

The genes are TRBV10-3 and TRBJ2-1, with D uncertain. Trimming left V 9 bases short and J 2 bases short, with 11 bases between. The CDR3 has 13 residues. Germline V CDR1 and CDR2: ENHRY, SYGVKD. The CDR3: CAIAGQTYNEQFF. In DNA form, the CDR3 reads TGTGCCATAGCTGGGCAGACCTACAATGAGCAGTTCTTC.

CDR3 coding DNA: TGTGCCAGCAGTCCGGGACTGGAAGTATATGGCTACACCTTC. It specifies CASSPGLEVYGYTF. The chain has TRBV11-2 and TRBJ1-2; possibly TRBD1 for D (5 bases). With 6 bases removed from V and 5 bases from J, the gap between germline ends came to 16 bases. CDR1 and CDR2 (germline): SGHAT, FQNNGV. CDR3 length: 14 amino acids.

The chain is built from TRBV19 and TRBJ2-1; possible D gene TRBD1, 5 bases. The CDR3 is 15 residues long. The germline CDR1 and CDR2 sequences are LNHDA and SQIVND (reference sequence). V gave up 3 bases and J gave up 7 bases, with 16 bases separating them. CDR3 residues: CASSIWGSSDNEQFF. CDR3 DNA: TGTGCCAGTAGTATCTGGGGCAGTTCCGATAATGAGCAGTTCTTC.

This sequence joins TRBV4-3 and TRBJ2-3; 8 bases line up with TRBD2. V shed 5 bases, J shed 5 bases, and the junction held 3 bases outside the gene matches. CDR3 size: 13 residues. Germline V gene lookup returns CDR1 LGHNA and CDR2 YSLEER. The CDR3 protein is CASSTRGGDTQYF. The DNA of the CDR3 is TGCGCCAGCAGCACTCGGGGGGGAGATACGCAGTATTTT.